Listed here are 24 T cell receptor beta chains from one sample, sequenced in a study of T cell responses to AZD1222 COVID-19 vaccine. Some clones are missing from TCRdb's copy, which holds only in-frame ones; the method was immunoSEQ multiplex PCR. The sample records about 140,000 clones, 80% to 95% being singletons. This sample comprised peripheral blood, obtained 28 days after the second AZD1222 dose. The receptors were gathered from an adult who received the AZD1222 COVID-19 vaccine.

This rearrangement joins TRBV12-3 or TRBV12-4 to TRBJ2-7, with D perhaps being TRBD1 or TRBD2 (5 bases each). Trimming left V 3 bases short and J 7 bases short, with 10 bases between. The CDR3 has 12 amino acids. CDR3 loop: CASSFEGREQYF. The CDR3 DNA sequence: TGTGCCAGCAGTTTTGAGGGGAGAGAGCAGTACTTC.

In DNA form, the CDR3 reads TGTGCCAGCAGGAGCCTAATCGTTAACGAGCAGTACTTC. Amino acid sequence: CASRSLIVNEQYF. The chain links TRBV2 to TRBJ2-7; D uncertain. This CDR3 region has 13 residues. The germline gives CDR1 SNHLY, CDR2 FYNNEI. Trimming removed 6 bases from V and 5 bases from J, with 14 bases in between.

Only a few counts were recorded for this clone. The V gene is TRBV6-6, the J gene TRBJ1-1, with 9 nucleotides matching TRBD1. Losses at the gene ends were 7 bases for V and 11 bases for J; bases not matched to a gene: 5. CDR3 length: 11 residues. CDR1 is MNHNY, CDR2 SVGAGI, per germline (reference sequence). The CDR3 protein is CASTSDRGAFF. CDR3 sequence (DNA): TGTGCCAGCACCTCCGACAGGGGGGCTTTCTTT.

The V call is TRBV10-3, the J call TRBJ2-3; TRBD2 matches 10 bases. The CDR3 is 17 amino acids. Germline V CDR1 and CDR2: ENHRY, SYGVKD. V lost 3 bases, J lost 4 bases, and 10 bases stayed unmatched. The CDR3 nucleotides read TGTGCCATCAGTGACAGGTCAGCGGGAGGGAGGGCAGATACGCAGTATTTT. Its protein product is CAISDRSAGGRADTQYF.

The CDR3 loop is CASSVFYGLGDGTDTQYF. CDR3 DNA: TGTGCCAGCAGCGTATTTTACGGGTTGGGGGACGGCACAGATACGCAGTATTTT. This rearrangement joins TRBV9 to TRBJ2-3; D could derive from TRBD1 or TRBD2 (5 bases each). The CDR3 has 18 residues. Germline CDR1 is SGDLS and CDR2 is YYNGEE. Trimming took 1 base from V and 1 from J, leaving 19 bases between them.

This rearrangement joins TRBV15 to TRBJ2-7; 7 nucleotides line up with TRBD2. The germline gives CDR1 LNHNV, CDR2 YYDKDF (reference sequence). This CDR3 spans 13 amino acids. J lost 4 bases, V lost 6 bases, and 6 bases had no gene match. CDR3 nucleotides: TGTGCCACCAGACCGGGACTAACATACGAGCAGTACTTC. This sequence encodes CATRPGLTYEQYF.

This clone was detected once. The chain combines TRBV5-5 with TRBJ1-4; the D is unclear. CDR3 length equals 16 residues. Trimming stripped 5 bases from V and 7 bases from J, with 21 bases between. CDR1 and CDR2 (germline): SGHKS, YYEKEE (reference sequence). CDR3 in DNA: TGTGCCAGCAGTACCGGTTTGAGCAAACTGGGTGAAAAACTGTTTTTT. Amino acid sequence: CASSTGLSKLGEKLFF.

The chain couples TRBV4-3 to TRBJ1-1; the D is unclear. Looked up from germline, CDR1 is LGHNA and CDR2 is YSLEER. This CDR3 region has 14 residues. With 4 bases removed from V and 0 bases from J, the gap between germline ends came to 9 bases. Written as DNA, the CDR3 is TGCGCCAGCAGCCCCAAGCAGGTGAACACTGAAGCTTTCTTT. This gives the protein CASSPKQVNTEAFF.

The chain carries TRBV18 and TRBJ1-2, with 9 bases lining up with TRBD1. The germline CDR1 and CDR2 sequences are KGHSH and LQKENI. Trimming took 3 bases from V and 0 from J; bases not matched to a gene: 5. This CDR3 is built from 16 residues. The CDR3, as DNA: TGTGCCAGCTCACCCCGTAGACAGGGGGCTAACTATGGCTACACCTTC. It specifies CASSPRRQGANYGYTF. Full variable domain (outside the CDR3, taken from reference TRBV18 and TRBJ1-2): NAGVMQNPRHLVRRRGQEARLRCSPMKGHSHVYWYRQLPEEGLKFMVYLQKENIIDESGMPKERFSAEFPKEGPSILRIQQVVRGDSAAYFCASSPRRQGANYGYTFGSGTRLTVV.

The chain uses TRBV7-9 and TRBJ1-2; D unresolved. Trimming removed 2 bases at V and 4 bases at J, with 5 bases between. The CDR3 length is 12 residues. CDR1 is SEHNR, CDR2 FQNEAQ, per germline (reference sequence). This chain's CDR3 is CASSLQSYGYTF. The CDR3 nucleotides are TGTGCCAGCAGCTTACAAAGCTATGGCTACACCTTC.

The V gene is TRBV19, the J gene TRBJ2-2, with 10 bases aligning to TRBD2. Germline CDR1 is LNHDA and CDR2 is SQIVND (reference sequence). The CDR3 has 16 amino acids. The V and J ends lost 7 bases and 1 base, in that order; junction bases with no gene match: 6. The CDR3, as DNA: TGTGCCAGTACCCCCCTAGCGGGGGTGAACACCGGGGAGCTGTTTTTT. Its translation: CASTPLAGVNTGELFF.

This CDR3 reads CASSLVGTGPGNSPLHF. The CDR3 nucleotides read TGCGCCAGCAGCTTGGTAGGGACAGGTCCCGGTAATTCACCCCTCCACTTT. V and J are TRBV5-1 and TRBJ1-6; 8 bases map to TRBD1. V was pared by 0 bases and J by 6 bases, with 8 bases of the junction left unmatched. Germline CDR1 SGHRS, CDR2 YFSETQ. This CDR3 comprises 17 residues.

The chain joins TRBV9 to TRBJ1-2; D not certain. This CDR3 contains 13 residues. Germline CDR1 reads SGDLS; CDR2 reads YYNGEE. V was pared by 4 bases and J by 11 bases, with 18 bases between. CDR3 nucleotide sequence: TGTGCCAGCAGCCCCCCGGGCCGCTCGACTTACACCTTC. As protein: CASSPPGRSTYTF. Based on the CDR3 plus reference TRBV9 and TRBJ1-2, the full variable domain is DSGVTQTPKHLITATGQRVTLRCSPRSGDLSVYWYQQSLDQGLQFLIQYYNGEERAKGNILERFSAQQFPDLHSELNLSSLELGDSALYFCASSPPGRSTYTFGSGTRLTVV.

The chain recombines TRBV5-1 with TRBJ1-2; 11 bases fit TRBD1. Germline assignment: CDR1 SGHRS and CDR2 YFSETQ. The trim removed 4 bases at V and 6 bases at J, leaving 17 bases unmatched. The CDR3 covers 18 residues. CDR3 nucleotides: TGCGCCAGCAGCCCGGGGGACAGGGGGGCAGCAGGGCGAAATGGCTACACCTTC. Amino acids: CASSPGDRGAAGRNGYTF.

The chain links TRBV5-1 to TRBJ2-3; D unclear. The CDR3 extends over 13 amino acids. Germline CDR1 is SGHRS and CDR2 is YFSETQ. Trimming took off 3 bases at V and 0 bases at J, with 5 bases between the two ends. DNA for the CDR3: TGCGCCAGCAGCTCTTCTAGCACAGATACGCAGTATTTT. Its protein is CASSSSSTDTQYF. The full variable domain, its missing parts supplied by reference TRBV5-1 and TRBJ2-3, is KAGVTQTPRYLIKTRGQQVTLSCSPISGHRSVSWYQQTPGQGLQFLFEYFSETQRNKGNFPGRFSGRQFSNSRSEMNVSTLELGDSALYLCASSSSSTDTQYFGPGTRLTVL.

This clone was detected a few times. The chain has TRBV7-9 and TRBJ2-7; D is unresolved. The CDR3 covers 15 residues. Per germline, CDR1 SEHNR and CDR2 FQNEAQ (reference sequence). V was clipped by 5 bases and J by 3 bases, with 17 bases between them. CDR3 bases: TGTGCCAGCAGCCCACAACCCCCCAACAGCTACGAGCAGTACTTC. This translates into CASSPQPPNSYEQYF.

V usage is TRBV4-3 and J usage is TRBJ2-1; D is uncertain. The germline V gene has CDR1 LGHNA and CDR2 YSLEER. V lost 0 bases to trimming and J lost 7 bases, with 22 bases between them. The CDR3 runs to 18 residues. CDR3 residues: CASSQDGVRTLERNEQFF. CDR3 in DNA: TGCGCCAGCAGCCAAGATGGGGTACGTACCTTGGAGAGGAATGAGCAGTTCTTC.

The chain uses TRBV5-1 and TRBJ2-1, with 9 bases fitting TRBD1. The CDR3 runs to 16 residues. CDR1 is SGHRS, CDR2 YFSETQ, per germline. After removal of 6 bases from V and 3 bases from J, the junction contained 10 bases not matched to a gene. The CDR3 protein is CASNPTTGGVYNEQFF. The CDR3 nucleotides read TGCGCCAGCAATCCTACAACAGGGGGCGTCTACAATGAGCAGTTCTTC.

This clone was seen once. The gene calls are TRBV10-3 and TRBJ2-1; 10 bases are shared with TRBD1. The V gene end was trimmed by 4 bases and the J gene end by 1 base; junction bases not matched to a gene: 16. Germline CDR1 is ENHRY and CDR2 is SYGVKD. This CDR3 is built from 20 residues. CDR3 sequence: CAISVPGDRGSGSSYNEQFF. CDR3 sequence (DNA): TGTGCCATCAGTGTCCCTGGGGACAGGGGATCGGGAAGTTCCTACAATGAGCAGTTCTTC.

The chain combines TRBV29-1 with TRBJ2-1; 10 nucleotides line up with TRBD2. The V gene's germline CDR1 is SQVTM and CDR2 ANQGSEA. V trimming: 6 bases; J trimming: 4 bases; junction bases outside the gene matches: 6. CDR3 length: 14 amino acids. CDR3 coding DNA: TGCAGCGTACCCGTAGCGGGGGGATACAATGAGCAGTTCTTC. Its protein is CSVPVAGGYNEQFF.

The chain recombines TRBV28 with TRBJ2-3; D unresolved. V lost 6 bases and J lost 2, with 6 bases in between. Germline CDR1 and CDR2: MDHEN and SYDVKM. The length of the CDR3 is 12 residues. CDR3 bases: TGTGCCAGCAGGGGCGACACAGATACGCAGTATTTT. Amino acid sequence: CASRGDTDTQYF.

The rearrangement uses TRBV14 and TRBJ2-5; D is ambiguous. V lost 2 bases and J lost 5, with 9 bases in between. The CDR3 has 13 residues. The germline CDR1 and CDR2 sequences are SGHDN and FVKESK. CDR3 DNA: TGTGCCAGCAGCCAACTCCTGGGGGAGACCCAGTACTTC. This encodes CASSQLLGETQYF.

The chain has TRBV19 and TRBJ2-5; 10 bases are a match to TRBD2. J was trimmed by 5 bases and V by 1 base; bases with no gene match: 7. The CDR3 sequence is 16 residues long. From germline, CDR1 is LNHDA and CDR2 SQIVND (reference sequence). The CDR3 here is CASSIGSGGAWETQYF. The CDR3 DNA is TGTGCCAGTAGTATAGGCAGCGGGGGGGCTTGGGAGACCCAGTACTTC.

This chain links TRBV7-2 with TRBJ1-3, with D unclear. The CDR3 consists of 14 residues. Looked up from germline, CDR1 is SGHTA and CDR2 is FQGNSA. V was cut by 3 bases and J by 4 bases, with 10 bases left in between. CDR3 amino acids: CASSFPPSGNTIYF. DNA for the CDR3: TGTGCCAGCAGCTTCCCGCCCTCAGGAAACACCATATATTTT.